This T cell receptor (beta chain) originates from a study of blood T cell repertoires in COVID-19. On the study more broadly: Nucleic acid was either cDNA or gDNA, and it came from T cells, B-cell-depleted T cells, or PBMCs.

The CDR3 has 20 residues. Germline assignment: CDR1 LNHDA and CDR2 SQIVND (reference sequence). V lost 5 bases to trimming and J lost 0 bases; unmatched junction nucleotides: 19. The table came from immunoSEQ multiplex PCR; TCRdb's copy has only in-frame clones and leaves some out. The sample includes under 250,000 clones, 75% to 85% of them seen just once. This TCR came from a human donor in a cohort sampled during active COVID-19. The sequencing sample was made of peripheral blood. This chain links TRBV19 with TRBJ2-1; TRBD2 agrees at 7 bases. The DNA for the CDR3 is TGTGCCAGTAGTCTAGGGTTGGTGCGGGAGCCGTCGAGCTCCTACAATGAGCAGTTCTTC. Translation gives CASSLGLVREPSSSYNEQFF.